This T cell receptor (beta chain) was sequenced in a study of blood T cell repertoires in COVID-19. The table came from immunoSEQ multiplex PCR; TCRdb's copy has only in-frame clones and leaves some out. The sample holds 100,000 to 150,000 clones, approximately 90% seen once. The V gene end was trimmed by 3 bases and the J gene end by 5 bases; junction bases not matched to a gene: 10. Germline values: CDR1 MNHEY, CDR2 SMNVEV (reference sequence). The CDR3 sequence is 17 residues long. The chain links TRBV27 to TRBJ1-5; 10 bases are a match to TRBD1. The source of this sequence is a human donor in a cohort sampled during active COVID-19. Sequenced material: peripheral blood. The CDR3 loop reads CASSFLGQGFFDQPQHF. The CDR3, as DNA: TGTGCCAGCAGTTTCCTGGGACAGGGGTTTTTTGATCAGCCCCAGCATTTT.